These 23 T cell receptor beta chains were all obtained from the same sample, sequenced in a study of cytomegalovirus exposure and HLA in healthy donors. Both 60 Vbeta primers and 13 Jbeta primers went into the PCR. Repertoires were generated with immunoSEQ multiplex PCR, while TCRdb's copy carries only in-frame clones and drops some. Of 98,000 or so clones in the sample, 70% to 80% are singletons; the top ten hold approximately 16%. Sample: PBMCs. These TCRs come from a man in his sixties in good health and CMV-seropositive.

The V and J genes are TRBV5-4 and TRBJ1-4; no firm D call. This CDR3 comprises 14 residues. V lost 4 bases, J lost 5 bases, and 12 bases lay in between. The germline V gene encodes CDR1 SGHNT and CDR2 YYREEE (reference sequence). Here the CDR3 reads CASSAPSQNEKLFF. For the CDR3, the DNA is TGTGCCAGCAGCGCCCCCTCGCAGAATGAAAAACTGTTTTTT.

The chain couples TRBV5-1 to TRBJ2-5, with a weak D call TRBD1 (8 bases). Per germline, CDR1 SGHRS and CDR2 YFSETQ. The CDR3 has 14 amino acids. V lost 4 bases to trimming and J lost 3 bases, with 13 bases between them. The CDR3 protein is CASSQQGGEETQYF. CDR3 sequence (DNA): TGCGCCAGCAGCCAACAGGGGGGGGAAGAGACCCAGTACTTC. Variable domain in full (rest from reference TRBV5-1 and TRBJ2-5): KAGVTQTPRYLIKTRGQQVTLSCSPISGHRSVSWYQQTPGQGLQFLFEYFSETQRNKGNFPGRFSGRQFSNSRSEMNVSTLELGDSALYLCASSQQGGEETQYFGPGTRLLVL.

The chain combines TRBV6-5 with TRBJ2-1; 14 bases fit TRBD2. The germline CDR1 and CDR2 sequences are MNHEY and SVGAGI. This CDR3 is built from 13 residues. V dropped 6 bases and J dropped 16; count of bases not matched to a gene: 8. The CDR3 loop is CASSPTGTSGGFF. The CDR3 coding sequence is TGTGCCAGCAGCCCCACCGGGACTAGCGGGGGATTCTTC.

For the CDR3, the DNA is TGCAGCGTTGACAATAACTATGGCTACACCTTC. Translated, it gives CSVDNNYGYTF. The rearrangement links TRBV29-1 to TRBJ1-2; D remains ambiguous. Germline V CDR1 and CDR2: SQVTM, ANQGSEA. Trimming removed 3 bases at V and 1 base at J, with 3 bases between. This CDR3 comprises 11 residues.

This clone was counted once. The V call is TRBV5-4, the J call TRBJ1-2, with D maybe TRBD1 (5 bases). The V end was cut by 1 base, the J end by 6 bases, with 19 bases between. Looked up from germline, CDR1 is SGHNT and CDR2 is YYREEE (reference sequence). The CDR3 runs to 16 residues. This CDR3 reads CASSLPGPLPGDGYTF. For the CDR3, the DNA is TGTGCCAGCAGCTTGCCCGGCCCACTCCCGGGGGATGGCTACACCTTC.

CDR3 amino acids: CATSRDGQGVGAFF. The DNA of the CDR3 is TGTGCCACCAGCAGAGATGGGCAGGGGGTAGGAGCTTTCTTT. V gene TRBV15 combines with J gene TRBJ1-1; TRBD1 aligns across 7 bases. The CDR3 has 14 amino acids. After removal of 0 bases from V and 10 bases from J, the junction contained 8 bases not matched to a gene. Per the germline V gene, CDR1 is LNHNV and CDR2 is YYDKDF (reference sequence).

V gene TRBV9 combines with J gene TRBJ1-2; 7 nucleotides line up with TRBD1. The germline CDR1 and CDR2 sequences are SGDLS and YYNGEE. This CDR3 is built from 13 residues. V shed 4 bases, J shed 6 bases, and the junction held 6 bases outside the gene matches. For the CDR3, the DNA is TGTGCCAGCAGCACAGGGACAGCGAATGGCTACACCTTC. This encodes CASSTGTANGYTF.

The chain couples TRBV9 to TRBJ1-3; maybe TRBD1 (5 bases). Deletions cut 0 bases from V and 3 bases from J, with 10 bases between. Germline V CDR1 and CDR2: SGDLS, YYNGEE. The CDR3 is made up of 15 amino acids. Here the CDR3 DNA reads TGTGCCAGCAGCGTAGCAGGGCTTGTTGGAAACACCATATATTTT. Protein sequence: CASSVAGLVGNTIYF.

The chain has TRBV2 and TRBJ2-2; 8 bases map to TRBD1. After removal of 6 bases from V and 8 bases from J, the junction contained 8 bases not matched to a gene. CDR1 SNHLY and CDR2 FYNNEI come from the germline V gene. The CDR3 is made up of 14 amino acids. The CDR3 sequence is CASRSTGGLGELFF. In DNA, the CDR3 is TGTGCCAGCAGAAGTACAGGGGGTTTAGGGGAGCTGTTTTTT. Drawing the rest from reference TRBV2 and TRBJ2-2, the complete variable domain is EPEVTQTPSHQVTQMGQEVILRCVPISNHLYFYWYRQILGQKVEFLVSFYNNEISEKSEIFDDQFSVERPDGSNFTLKIRSTKLEDSAMYFCASRSTGGLGELFFGEGSRLTVL.

V and J are TRBV30 and TRBJ1-2; 12 positions match TRBD1. J was trimmed by 4 bases and V by 4 bases; bases with no gene match: 19. Per germline, CDR1 GTSNPN and CDR2 SVGIG (reference sequence). The CDR3 covers 19 residues. The CDR3 nucleotides are TGTGCCTGGAACGCACCGGGACAGGGGGCGCTTCAGTTCGTCTATGGCTACACCTTC. Amino acid sequence: CAWNAPGQGALQFVYGYTF.

This sequence joins TRBV27 and TRBJ1-6, with TRBD1 matching 7 bases. Germline V gene lookup returns CDR1 MNHEY and CDR2 SMNVEV (reference sequence). V trimming: 7 bases; J trimming: 2 bases; junction bases outside the gene matches: 5. The CDR3 loop spans 15 amino acids. The CDR3 here is CASNKRGPYNSPLHF. The CDR3, as DNA: TGTGCCAGCAATAAGAGGGGGCCCTATAATTCACCCCTCCACTTT.

This clone has only one observation. The chain combines TRBV7-2 with TRBJ2-1; D is unresolved. Germline loops: CDR1 SGHTA, CDR2 FQGNSA. The germline V and J ends were trimmed by 3 bases and 4 bases, with 13 bases remaining between them. The CDR3 covers 15 residues. The CDR3 region has the DNA TGTGCCAGCAGCTTCATACCACAGAATTACAATGAGCAGTTCTTC. It yields the protein CASSFIPQNYNEQFF.

This chain uses TRBV2 with TRBJ2-7; D ambiguous. The CDR3 sequence is 12 residues long. CDR1 is SNHLY, CDR2 FYNNEI, per germline. Trimming took off 3 bases at V and 9 bases at J, with 12 bases between the two ends. In nucleotides, the CDR3 is TGTGCCAGCAGTGACCAGGTTCAGTGGCAGTACTTC. Amino acids: CASSDQVQWQYF. The full variable domain, with the rest looked up from reference TRBV2 and TRBJ2-7, is EPEVTQTPSHQVTQMGQEVILRCVPISNHLYFYWYRQILGQKVEFLVSFYNNEISEKSEIFDDQFSVERPDGSNFTLKIRSTKLEDSAMYFCASSDQVQWQYFGPGTRLTVT.

The rearrangement joins TRBV28 to TRBJ2-4; no clear D gene. Germline values: CDR1 MDHEN, CDR2 SYDVKM. V lost 6 bases, J lost 5 bases, and 11 bases lay in between. This CDR3 spans 13 amino acids. CDR3 sequence: CASSPRSENIQYF. CDR3 in DNA: TGTGCCAGCAGCCCTCGCAGCGAAAACATTCAGTACTTC.

This rearrangement joins TRBV6-5 to TRBJ2-3, with 7 nucleotides matching TRBD2. The CDR3 has 15 residues. V gave up 4 bases and J gave up 2 bases; unmatched junction bases: 6. The germline CDR1 and CDR2 sequences are MNHEY and SVGAGI. The CDR3 protein is CASSSVAGPTDTQYF. In nucleotides, the CDR3 is TGTGCCAGCAGTTCCGTAGCGGGTCCCACAGATACGCAGTATTTT.

This clone was recorded once. The chain recombines TRBV5-1 with TRBJ2-7, with D perhaps TRBD1 (6 bases). Germline V gene data show CDR1 as SGHRS and CDR2 as YFSETQ. Trimming left V 4 bases short and J 9 bases short, with 23 bases between. The CDR3 length is 15 residues. CDR3 sequence reads: CASSRSGTRDRGQYF. In nucleotides, the CDR3 is TGCGCCAGCAGCAGATCCGGGACAAGGGATCGCGGGCAGTACTTC.

The chain recombines TRBV6-6 with TRBJ1-2, with TRBD1 matching over 9 bases. V shed 7 bases, J shed 8 bases, and the junction held 11 bases outside the gene matches. The germline gives CDR1 MNHNY, CDR2 SVGAGI (reference sequence). The CDR3 spans 14 residues. CDR3 residues: CASTEQGQGKGYTF. The CDR3 DNA is TGTGCCAGCACCGAACAAGGACAGGGGAAGGGCTACACCTTC.

The chain couples TRBV5-6 to TRBJ2-3, with 9 bases fitting TRBD1. Germline lookup yields CDR1 SGHDT and CDR2 YYEEEE. The trim removed 0 bases at V and 2 bases at J, leaving 4 bases unmatched. The CDR3 runs to 16 residues. Written as DNA, the CDR3 is TGTGCCAGCAGCTTGGAGGGACAGGGATTCACAGATACGCAGTATTTT. This codes for CASSLEGQGFTDTQYF.

This chain joins TRBV5-1 and TRBJ1-4, with D unclear. Deletions cut 3 bases from V and 4 bases from J, with 13 bases between. The V gene's germline CDR1 is SGHRS and CDR2 YFSETQ. The CDR3 has 15 residues. The CDR3 protein is CASSSNFLGNEKLFF. CDR3 nucleotide sequence: TGCGCCAGCAGCTCGAACTTTCTTGGTAATGAAAAACTGTTTTTT. Based on the CDR3 plus reference TRBV5-1 and TRBJ1-4, the full variable domain is KAGVTQTPRYLIKTRGQQVTLSCSPISGHRSVSWYQQTPGQGLQFLFEYFSETQRNKGNFPGRFSGRQFSNSRSEMNVSTLELGDSALYLCASSSNFLGNEKLFFGSGTQLSVL.

This chain uses TRBV27 with TRBJ2-7; 9 nucleotides align to TRBD1. The V gene's germline CDR1 is MNHEY and CDR2 SMNVEV (reference sequence). V dropped 5 bases and J dropped 5; count of bases not matched to a gene: 16. This CDR3 region has 17 residues. The CDR3 is CASSRGGGTGIYHEQYF. The CDR3 DNA sequence: TGTGCCAGCAGTCGGGGTGGCGGGACAGGGATTTACCACGAGCAGTACTTC.

The chain is built from TRBV5-4 and TRBJ1-6; no firm D call. This CDR3 contains 16 residues. Germline-derived CDR1 and CDR2 are SGHNT and YYREEE (reference sequence). V lost 0 bases and J 5 bases, leaving 12 bases between the germline ends. In DNA form, the CDR3 reads TGTGCCAGCAGCTTGGGACCGTTTCAGGATAATTCACCCCTCCACTTT. As protein: CASSLGPFQDNSPLHF.

This clone turned up a few times. The chain is built from TRBV19 and TRBJ2-7; D possibly corresponds to TRBD1 (6 bases). Trimming removed 7 bases from V and 1 base from J, with 11 bases in between. The CDR3 contains 13 residues. Germline CDR1 and CDR2: LNHDA and SQIVND (reference sequence). CDR3 nucleotides: TGTGCCAGTACCGGGACACCTTCCTACGAGCAGTACTTC. Residues: CASTGTPSYEQYF.

The chain links TRBV7-9 to TRBJ2-7; D may be TRBD1 (6 bases). V lost 4 bases and J lost 4, with 14 bases in between. Germline V gene sequence: CDR1 SEHNR, CDR2 FQNEAQ (reference sequence). The CDR3 is 14 amino acids. Written as DNA, the CDR3 is TGTGCCAGCAGCTCCCGACACAGGGTTTACGAGCAGTACTTC. Its protein product is CASSSRHRVYEQYF.